Below, 29 T cell receptor beta chains from the same sample are listed, as sequenced in a study of post-analysis software for immune sequencing data. Their cognate antigens are unknown. TCR beta cDNA libraries had unique molecular identifiers. TCRdb re-called the PCR reads with MiXCR, one entry per CDR3 protein. Of approximately 770,000 distinct CDR3 sequences in the sample, roughly 50% were seen once. Notes on the study in general: Five or six TRBV segments were significantly more frequent in patients than in controls. TRBV5-6, TRBV5-1 and TRBV20-1 were among these segments.

Sequenced material: blood. The receptor source for this set is a girl aged 10 to 17 with multiple sclerosis.

This clonotype was seen repeatedly, ten times or more. The V call is TRBV20-1, the J call TRBJ2-3, with D hard to call. Germline assignment: CDR1 DFQATT and CDR2 SNEGSKA (reference sequence). This CDR3 contains 13 residues. The ends were cut back, 5 bases at V and 2 bases at J, with 11 bases in the middle. As DNA, the CDR3 is TGCAGTGCTCGGGTTCCGGTCACAGATACGCAGTATTTT. Its translation: CSARVPVTDTQYF.

This clonotype was seen a handful of times. The gene calls are TRBV12-3 or TRBV12-4 and TRBJ2-1; TRBD2 aligns across 12 bases. The CDR3 is 16 residues long. Trimming at V came to 7 bases and at J to 8 bases, leaving 12 bases not matched to a gene. In nucleotides, the CDR3 is TGTGCCAGCACCAGTACGACTAGCGGGAGTAGACATGAGCAGTTCTTC. Translation gives CASTSTTSGSRHEQFF.

This clonotype appeared many times. The CDR3 DNA reads TGTGCCAGCAGTCGGACAAGCTCCTACGAGCAGTACTTC. Translation gives CASSRTSSYEQYF. This rearrangement joins TRBV27 to TRBJ2-7, with a possible D match to TRBD1 (5 bases). Per the germline V gene, CDR1 is MNHEY and CDR2 is SMNVEV (reference sequence). Between the trimmed V and J ends, which lost 5 bases and 0 bases, there was a span of 8 bases. This CDR3 spans 13 amino acids.

The genes are TRBV7-2 and TRBJ1-2, with 11 bases that match TRBD1. Trimming cost V 5 bases and J 6 bases; bases outside gene matches: 5. In germline, CDR1 is SGHTA, CDR2 FQGNSA. The CDR3 is 14 amino acids. This CDR3 reads CASSPGQGAHGYTF. In DNA form, the CDR3 reads TGTGCCAGCAGCCCCGGACAGGGGGCACATGGCTACACCTTC.

The J gene is TRBJ2-7, the V gene TRBV6-6, with unresolved D. There are 15 residues in the CDR3. From germline, CDR1 is MNHNY and CDR2 SVGAGI (reference sequence). V dropped 2 bases and J dropped 2 bases, with 13 bases sitting between them. CDR3 loop: CASSYPHSLPYEQYF. The CDR3 DNA sequence: TGTGCCAGCAGTTACCCCCACAGCCTCCCCTACGAGCAGTACTTC.

This clonotype was observed a handful of times. This chain links TRBV2 with TRBJ1-1; D ambiguous. With 1 base removed from V and 2 bases from J, the gap between germline ends came to 8 bases. The CDR3 has 14 residues. The germline gives CDR1 SNHLY, CDR2 FYNNEI. In nucleotides, the CDR3 is TGTGCCAGCAGTGAAGTTGGGCCCAACACTGAAGCTTTCTTT. It yields the protein CASSEVGPNTEAFF.

The chain couples TRBV28 to TRBJ1-1; 9 bases map to TRBD1. From germline, CDR1 is MDHEN and CDR2 SYDVKM. V gave up 6 bases and J gave up 5 bases; unmatched junction bases: 10. There are 15 residues in the CDR3. The CDR3 is CASRVTGGAGTEAFF. The CDR3 coding sequence is TGTGCCAGCAGGGTAACAGGGGGCGCGGGTACTGAAGCTTTCTTT.

The rearrangement uses TRBV6-6 and TRBJ2-7; D assignment may be TRBD1 or TRBD2 (7 bases each). The germline V gene encodes CDR1 MNHNY and CDR2 SVGAGI (reference sequence). The ends were cut back, 0 bases at V and 4 bases at J, with 10 bases in the middle. The CDR3 covers 14 residues. The CDR3 region has the DNA TGTGCCAGCAGTTACTCGCAGGGGGGGTACGAGCAGTACTTC. This sequence encodes CASSYSQGGYEQYF.

This chain joins TRBV7-9 and TRBJ2-4, with TRBD1 identical over 9 bases. The end of the DNA is better explained by TRBJ2-7, so the J call may be wrong. This CDR3 contains 15 residues. The germline V gene has CDR1 SEHNR and CDR2 FQNEAQ (reference sequence). CDR3 sequence reads: CASSYGQGISYEQYF. CDR3 coding DNA: TGTGCCAGCAGCTACGGACAGGGGATTAGCTACGAGCAGTACTTC.

This clonotype was seen more than once but under ten times. V gene TRBV6-6 combines with J gene TRBJ1-4; tentative D call: TRBD1 (5 bases). CDR1 is MNHNY and CDR2 is SVGAGI in the germline V gene (reference sequence). V shed 2 bases and J shed 11 bases, with 6 bases lying between them. This CDR3 spans 11 amino acids. CDR3 protein: CASSYAGKLFF. CDR3 nucleotide sequence: TGTGCCAGCAGTTACGCAGGGAAACTGTTTTTT.

This clonotype was seen more than once but under ten times. The chain employs TRBV5-1 and TRBJ2-3; 7 bases agree with TRBD2. This CDR3 has 14 amino acids. Trimming took 1 base from V and 6 from J; bases not matched to a gene: 5. Germline V gene data show CDR1 as SGHRS and CDR2 as YFSETQ. The DNA of the CDR3 is TGCGCCAGCAGCTTGAATAGCGGGTTGGATACGCAGTATTTT. This gives the protein CASSLNSGLDTQYF.

This sequence joins TRBV7-2 and TRBJ2-3; 15 bases are shared with TRBD2. With V trimmed by 5 bases and J by 2 bases, 11 bases remained unmatched. CDR1 and CDR2 (germline): SGHTA, FQGNSA. The CDR3 runs to 19 residues. The CDR3 reads CASSGLGLAGGYDTDTQYF. The CDR3 region has the DNA TGTGCCAGCAGCGGCCTGGGACTAGCGGGAGGTTATGACACAGATACGCAGTATTTT. The whole variable domain, remainder taken from reference TRBV7-2 and TRBJ2-3, is GAGVSQSPSNKVTEKGKDVELRCDPISGHTALYWYRQSLGQGLEFLIYFQGNSAPDKSGLPSDRFSAERTGGSVSTLTIQRTQQEDSAVYLCASSGLGLAGGYDTDTQYFGPGTRLTVL.

The chain recombines TRBV28 with TRBJ1-2; D unclear. This CDR3 has 14 amino acids. Per germline, CDR1 MDHEN and CDR2 SYDVKM. V was pared by 2 bases and J by 5 bases, with 12 bases between. The CDR3 region has the DNA TGTGCCAGCAGTTTAGCTCAGCCTCCATATGGCTACACCTTC. Translating it yields CASSLAQPPYGYTF.

This clonotype has only a few counts. This chain links TRBV12-3 or TRBV12-4 with TRBJ2-7, with 11 nucleotides matching TRBD1. The CDR3 contains 15 residues. The V segment lost 4 bases and the J segment 4 bases; nucleotides outside the gene matches: 6. CDR3 loop: CASSSGQGGLYEQYF. The CDR3 DNA is TGTGCCAGCAGTTCGGGACAGGGGGGCTTATACGAGCAGTACTTC.

The J gene is TRBJ1-2, the V gene TRBV20-1; D possibly corresponds to TRBD1 (5 bases). CDR1 is DFQATT and CDR2 is SNEGSKA in the germline V gene (reference sequence). The CDR3 has 14 residues. V lost 2 bases and J lost 1, with 11 bases in between. CDR3 DNA: TGCAGTGCTAGACGTAGGGGAAATAACTATGGCTACACCTTC. This sequence encodes CSARRRGNNYGYTF.

This clonotype was counted between two and nine times. J is TRBJ2-1 and V is TRBV12-3 or TRBV12-4, with 7 bases fitting TRBD2. CDR3 length: 12 amino acids. With V trimmed by 6 bases and J by 9 bases, 5 bases remained unmatched. As DNA, the CDR3 is TGTGCCAGCAGCCAGAGCGGGGTTGAGCAGTTCTTC. Amino acids: CASSQSGVEQFF.

The chain carries TRBV9 and TRBJ2-5; 9 bases fit TRBD2. V was clipped by 5 bases and J by 1 base; unmatched bases: 9. Germline V lookup: CDR1 SGDLS, CDR2 YYNGEE. The CDR3 totals 16 residues. CDR3 sequence: CASSRIAGVTQETQYF. DNA of the CDR3: TGTGCCAGCAGTCGAATAGCGGGAGTTACCCAAGAGACCCAGTACTTC.

The chain carries TRBV5-1 and TRBJ2-1; TRBD2 agrees at 7 bases. Germline V gene sequence: CDR1 SGHRS, CDR2 YFSETQ. Trimming at V came to 0 bases and at J to 3 bases, leaving 9 bases not matched to a gene. This CDR3 region has 17 residues. The CDR3 nucleotides are TGCGCCAGCAGCTTGGCCGGTAGTCTAGCGGTCTACAATGAGCAGTTCTTC. As protein: CASSLAGSLAVYNEQFF.

The J gene is TRBJ2-3, the V gene TRBV25-1, with no clear D. Trimming cost V 3 bases and J 5 bases, with 6 bases left between them. The CDR3 sequence is 12 residues long. Germline CDR1 MGHDK, CDR2 SYGVNS. The CDR3 reads CASSDWGDTQYF. As DNA, the CDR3 is TGTGCCAGCAGTGATTGGGGAGATACGCAGTATTTT.

V gene TRBV29-1 combines with J gene TRBJ2-1; 8 nucleotides line up with TRBD2. Looked up from germline, CDR1 is SQVTM and CDR2 is ANQGSEA. Trimming at V came to 2 bases and at J to 2 bases, leaving 5 bases not matched to a gene. The CDR3 loop spans 15 amino acids. In DNA, the CDR3 is TGCAGCGTTGAACTGGCGGGAGGTCCCTACAATGAGCAGTTCTTC. It codes for CSVELAGGPYNEQFF.

V and J are TRBV7-3 and TRBJ1-2; D unresolved. Germline loops: CDR1 SGHTA, CDR2 FQGTGA. The CDR3 contains 13 residues. The ends were cut back, 6 bases at V and 4 bases at J, with 12 bases in the middle. The CDR3 sequence: CASRSDGSYGYTF. The DNA of the CDR3 is TGTGCCAGCAGGTCAGACGGATCCTATGGCTACACCTTC.

This clonotype was recorded a few times. The chain's CDR3 is CASSEVIGAGPTYEQYF. CDR3 in DNA: TGTGCCAGCAGTGAAGTTATCGGGGCAGGCCCTACCTACGAGCAGTACTTC. This sequence joins TRBV2 and TRBJ2-7; TRBD1 or TRBD2 may be the D gene (5 bases each). Trimming removed 1 base at V and 2 bases at J, with 18 bases between. The germline V gene has CDR1 SNHLY and CDR2 FYNNEI. CDR3 size: 17 residues.

The rearrangement uses TRBV29-1 and TRBJ1-3; D is unresolved. This CDR3 region has 12 residues. V gave up 4 bases and J gave up 3 bases, with 7 bases separating them. Germline V gene sequence: CDR1 SQVTM, CDR2 ANQGSEA. The CDR3 loop is CSVALIGNTIYF. The CDR3 nucleotides are TGCAGCGTTGCTCTGATTGGAAACACCATATATTTT.

This clonotype was counted a few times. The J gene is TRBJ2-7, the V gene TRBV4-3, with D hard to call. Germline V lookup: CDR1 LGHNA, CDR2 YSLEER. The CDR3 has 14 residues. V lost 0 bases, J lost 3 bases, and 9 bases lay in between. CDR3 in amino acids: CASSQEVSNYEQYF. CDR3 sequence (DNA): TGCGCCAGCAGCCAAGAAGTCAGTAACTACGAGCAGTACTTC.

V and J are TRBV6-1 and TRBJ2-3; TRBD2 aligns across 9 bases. Trimming took 5 bases from V and 3 from J; bases not matched to a gene: 9. Germline V gene data show CDR1 as MNHNS and CDR2 as SASEGT. There are 16 residues in the CDR3. The CDR3 sequence: CASSLSSGTLTDTQYF. The CDR3 region has the DNA TGTGCCAGCAGTCTATCTAGCGGGACGTTGACAGATACGCAGTATTTT.

The chain has TRBV27 and TRBJ2-4; 9 positions agree with TRBD2. Unmatched junction bases numbered 3, after V lost 7 bases and J lost 2 bases. CDR3 length: 14 residues. Looked up from germline, CDR1 is MNHEY and CDR2 is SMNVEV (reference sequence). The CDR3 spells CASNPSGTKNIQYF. In DNA, the CDR3 is TGTGCCAGCAATCCTAGCGGGACCAAAAACATTCAGTACTTC.

This clonotype was seen a few times. The chain has TRBV7-9 and TRBJ2-7; D might be TRBD1 (6 bases). The CDR3 runs to 15 residues. Trimming cost V 1 base and J 3 bases, with 13 bases left between them. Germline CDR1 and CDR2: SEHNR and FQNEAQ (reference sequence). The CDR3 bases are TGTGCCAGCAGCTTAGTCGGGGCACAGGGCTACGAGCAGTACTTC. It codes for CASSLVGAQGYEQYF.

This clonotype was counted only a few times. The chain is built from TRBV9 and TRBJ2-2; 16 bases are shared with TRBD2. V shed 4 bases and J 6 bases; nucleotides not matched to a gene: 3. The length of the CDR3 is 16 residues. The germline gives CDR1 SGDLS, CDR2 YYNGEE. CDR3 in DNA: TGTGCCAGCAGCCCCGGGACTAGCGGGAGGGCCGGGGAGCTGTTTTTT. Protein product: CASSPGTSGRAGELFF.

This rearrangement joins TRBV6-2 or TRBV6-3 to TRBJ1-6, with D hard to call. CDR3 length: 19 residues. Germline V gene lookup returns CDR1 MNHEY and CDR2 SVGEGT. Trimming shortened V by 0 bases and J by 2 bases, and 17 bases separated the two germline ends. CDR3 amino acids: CASSYSAREKSAYNSPLHF. The DNA of the CDR3 is TGTGCCAGCAGTTACTCAGCTCGTGAGAAGAGCGCCTATAATTCACCCCTCCACTTT.